This T cell receptor (beta chain) was identified during a study of response to subunit inactivated influenza vaccine. Study-wide results and caveats: Seasonal influenza vaccination, on each occasion, was suggested by the authors to recruit few new T cells.

This clonotype was seen a handful of times. Its antigen is not known. TCRdb analysed the RT-PCR reads with MiXCR anew, one entry per CDR3 protein. The sample carries about 800,000 distinct CDR3 sequences, less than 25% recorded once. The sequenced sample was PBMCs from blood, obtained roughly 5 days after vaccination. This clonotype was sampled from a man aged 50 to 60 who received an inactivated influenza vaccine.

The CDR3 is CSAPDRVHGYTF. The CDR3 DNA sequence: TGCAGTGCTCCCGACAGGGTGCATGGCTACACCTTC. This sequence joins TRBV20-1 and TRBJ1-2; 7 bases match TRBD1. The germline V gene has CDR1 DFQATT and CDR2 SNEGSKA (reference sequence). The trim removed 5 bases at V and 6 bases at J, leaving 6 bases unmatched. There are 12 residues in the CDR3.